This TCR beta chain was found in a study of a mutant IDH1 vaccine in newly diagnosed glioma. V dropped 1 base and J dropped 6 bases, with 16 bases sitting between them. Looked up from germline, CDR1 is GTSNPN and CDR2 is SVGIG (reference sequence). The CDR3 covers 16 residues. Indicated time point: week 35, safety follow-up. The study gave 300 ug of mutant IDH1 20-mer peptide per vaccine dose, with topical imiquimod. TCRdb keeps only in-frame clones here, not all; method: immunoSEQ multiplex PCR. The repertoire has tens of thousands of clones, 65% to 80% of them found once; the top ten carry 6% to 9.5%. In the case of this clone: Its antigen is still unknown.

The clonotype comes from a man in his fifties with glioma. The sequences come from PBMCs, collected from a glioma patient whose treatment included an IDH1 peptide vaccine. The gene calls are TRBV30 and TRBJ1-6; TRBD1 might be the D (6 bases). This CDR3 reads CAWSGTPGQSNSPLHF. Here the CDR3 DNA reads TGTGCCTGGAGTGGGACCCCGGGACAAAGTAATTCACCCCTCCACTTT.